These 28 T cell receptor beta chains were all obtained from the same sample, sequenced in a study of PD-1 blockade in classical Hodgkin lymphoma. Here immunoSEQ multiplex PCR was the method, and the copy in TCRdb shows in-frame clones only, minus some. Of around 26,000 clones listed, 60% to 80% were seen once; the top ten hold approximately 3.5%. Relapse was seen in all patients after autologous stem cell transplantation, and brentuximab vedotin exposure was variable. Sequencing was performed on peripheral blood mononuclear cells (PBMCs), taken at baseline. The receptors come from a human donor with classical Hodgkin lymphoma.

This clone was detected a few times. The CDR3 sequence: CASSQAVVNTEAFF. CDR3 nucleotides: TGCGCCAGCAGCCAAGCGGTAGTGAACACTGAAGCTTTCTTT. J is TRBJ1-1 and V is TRBV4-3, with D hard to call. V lost 1 base and J 0 bases, leaving 6 bases between the germline ends. The CDR3 length is 14 residues. Germline-derived CDR1 and CDR2 are LGHNA and YSLEER.

V is TRBV19 and J is TRBJ1-5; D uncertain. Germline loops: CDR1 LNHDA, CDR2 SQIVND (reference sequence). V lost 6 bases, J lost 4 bases, and 16 bases lay in between. The CDR3 runs to 15 residues. The CDR3 nucleotides read TGTGCCAGTAGGGTCCGCAGGTCGCCTAATCAGCCCCAGCATTTT. This translates into CASRVRRSPNQPQHF.

The chain has TRBV19 and TRBJ1-1; possible D gene TRBD1, 5 bases. V dropped 7 bases and J dropped 3 bases, with 18 bases sitting between them. This CDR3 is built from 15 residues. Germline V lookup: CDR1 LNHDA, CDR2 SQIVND (reference sequence). CDR3 amino acids: CASTPWGGSDTEAFF. In DNA form, the CDR3 reads TGTGCCAGTACCCCGTGGGGGGGTTCGGACACTGAAGCTTTCTTT.

CDR3 in amino acids: CASSQSVQGRNIQYF. In DNA form, the CDR3 reads TGCGCCAGCAGTCAATCAGTACAGGGAAGGAACATTCAGTACTTC. The chain links TRBV23-1 to TRBJ2-4; tentatively, D is TRBD1 (6 bases). TRBV23-1 is placed among ORFs of uncertain function. Trimming took off 0 bases at V and 7 bases at J, with 13 bases between the two ends. The CDR3 is 15 amino acids.

The table lists this clone with a count of one. The chain carries TRBV2 and TRBJ2-3; maybe TRBD1 (5 bases). This CDR3 is built from 13 residues. V shed 9 bases and J shed 5 bases, with 15 bases lying between them. Germline V gene sequence: CDR1 SNHLY, CDR2 FYNNEI. The CDR3 region has the DNA TGTGCCAGGACGGCCACCCAGGGAGATACGCAGTATTTT. Its protein product is CARTATQGDTQYF.

This clone has only a few counts. This chain links TRBV28 with TRBJ2-1; D could derive from TRBD1 or TRBD2 (6 bases each). V was cut by 4 bases and J by 4 bases, with 14 bases left in between. CDR3 length equals 15 residues. Germline assignment: CDR1 MDHEN and CDR2 SYDVKM. CDR3 in amino acids: CASSSVGGIYNEQFF. The CDR3 region has the DNA TGTGCCAGCAGTTCTGTCGGGGGCATTTACAATGAGCAGTTCTTC.

This clone was seen just once. The chain combines TRBV6-6 with TRBJ1-3, with D tentatively TRBD1 (5 bases). Germline CDR1 is MNHNY and CDR2 is SVGAGI (reference sequence). There are 16 residues in the CDR3. Deletions cut 4 bases from V and 0 bases from J, with 13 bases between. CDR3 amino acids: CASSFQSGNSGNTIYF. Here the CDR3 DNA reads TGTGCCAGCAGTTTTCAATCAGGGAACTCTGGAAACACCATATATTTT.

This chain links TRBV7-9 with TRBJ2-7; D unclear. V shed 4 bases and J shed 1 base, with 5 bases lying between them. Germline V gene sequence: CDR1 SEHNR, CDR2 FQNEAQ (reference sequence). The CDR3 spans 12 residues. The CDR3 DNA reads TGTGCCAGCAGCTCGCTGTCCTACGAGCAGTACTTC. As protein: CASSSLSYEQYF.

The chain recombines TRBV4-3 with TRBJ2-2, with no clear D. This CDR3 is built from 15 residues. Germline CDR1 LGHNA, CDR2 YSLEER. Trimming removed 3 bases at V and 0 bases at J, with 8 bases between. The CDR3 sequence is CASSQDLANTGELFF. CDR3 in DNA: TGCGCCAGCAGCCAGGATTTAGCGAACACCGGGGAGCTGTTTTTT.

This clone was recorded only once. CDR3 region: CASSVVSSGAEEQYF. The CDR3, as DNA: TGTGCCAGCAGCGTAGTTTCATCGGGGGCAGAAGAGCAGTACTTC. V usage is TRBV9 and J usage is TRBJ2-7; perhaps D is TRBD1 or TRBD2 (6 bases each). There are 15 residues in the CDR3. Germline lookup yields CDR1 SGDLS and CDR2 YYNGEE. The V gene lost 0 bases and the J gene lost 7 bases, with 17 bases spanning the gap.

The rearrangement joins TRBV5-4 to TRBJ1-2; D unclear. CDR1 is SGHNT, CDR2 YYREEE, per germline (reference sequence). The V and J ends lost 9 bases and 4 bases respectively, with 13 bases between them. This CDR3 has 12 residues. The CDR3 region has the DNA TGTGCCATCGGGATAATTGCCTATGGCTACACCTTC. The encoded protein is CAIGIIAYGYTF.

V and J are TRBV13 and TRBJ2-6; D is unresolved. Trimming took off 3 bases at V and 2 bases at J, with 8 bases between the two ends. CDR3 length: 15 amino acids. The germline V gene has CDR1 PRHDT and CDR2 FYEKMQ (reference sequence). The CDR3 DNA reads as TGTGCCAGCAGCTTTAGCCGGGCTGGGGCCAACGTCCTGACTTTC. It translates to CASSFSRAGANVLTF.

V and J are TRBV10-3 and TRBJ2-7; D is unclear. The germline V gene encodes CDR1 ENHRY and CDR2 SYGVKD. Trimming shortened V by 4 bases and J by 9 bases, and 16 bases separated the two germline ends. The CDR3 has 13 amino acids. The CDR3 coding sequence is TGTGCCATCAGTGGCGGTCCTTCCGCCTTGCAGTACTTC. This encodes CAISGGPSALQYF.

This clone is judged medium-sized. V is TRBV9 and J is TRBJ1-1; D not resolved. Deletions cut 3 bases from V and 2 bases from J, with 11 bases between. The CDR3 covers 14 residues. Per the germline V gene, CDR1 is SGDLS and CDR2 is YYNGEE. Here the CDR3 DNA reads TGTGCCAGCAGCGACAATTCCGGTAACACTGAAGCTTTCTTT. It is translated as CASSDNSGNTEAFF.

This chain joins TRBV9 and TRBJ2-1; D is undetermined. This CDR3 region has 15 residues. Trimming removed 1 base from V and 0 bases from J, with 8 bases in between. Germline assignment: CDR1 SGDLS and CDR2 YYNGEE. In DNA form, the CDR3 reads TGTGCCAGCAGCGTAACAGTTAGCTCCTACAATGAGCAGTTCTTC. This codes for CASSVTVSSYNEQFF.

V gene TRBV19 combines with J gene TRBJ2-2, with D uncertain. This CDR3 comprises 13 residues. V gave up 6 bases and J gave up 4 bases, with 9 bases separating them. Germline values: CDR1 LNHDA, CDR2 SQIVND (reference sequence). CDR3 region: CASRAVGTGELFF. CDR3 coding DNA: TGTGCCAGTAGGGCCGTCGGCACCGGGGAGCTGTTTTTT.

This sequence joins TRBV6-6 and TRBJ1-5; D is unresolved. The CDR3 contains 13 residues. The germline V and J ends were trimmed by 0 bases and 5 bases, with 5 bases remaining between them. Germline CDR1 is MNHNY and CDR2 is SVGAGI (reference sequence). Here the CDR3 DNA reads TGTGCCAGCAGTTACTCGTTCCATCAGCCCCAGCATTTT. Amino acids: CASSYSFHQPQHF.

The chain has TRBV2 and TRBJ2-5, with no clear D. The V gene lost 6 bases and the J gene lost 4 bases, with 9 bases spanning the gap. CDR1 is SNHLY and CDR2 is FYNNEI in the germline V gene. The CDR3 sequence is 12 residues long. CDR3 sequence (DNA): TGTGCCAGCAGCCCGGCGGTAGAGACCCAGTACTTC. It specifies CASSPAVETQYF. Supplemented by reference TRBV2 and TRBJ2-5, the full variable domain reads EPEVTQTPSHQVTQMGQEVILRCVPISNHLYFYWYRQILGQKVEFLVSFYNNEISEKSEIFDDQFSVERPDGSNFTLKIRSTKLEDSAMYFCASSPAVETQYFGPGTRLLVL.

The J gene is TRBJ2-7, the V gene TRBV18, with 11 bases matching TRBD2. Germline V gives CDR1 KGHSH, CDR2 LQKENI. CDR3 length: 14 residues. Unmatched junction bases numbered 9, after V lost 11 bases and J lost 3 bases. This CDR3 is CAVARSGGDYEQYF. CDR3 bases: TGTGCCGTTGCGCGTAGCGGGGGGGACTACGAGCAGTACTTC. Full variable domain (rest looked up from reference TRBV18 and TRBJ2-7): NAGVMQNPRHLVRRRGQEARLRCSPMKGHSHVYWYRQLPEEGLKFMVYLQKENIIDESGMPKERFSAEFPKEGPSILRIQQVVRGDSAAYFCAVARSGGDYEQYFGPGTRLTVT.

The chain carries TRBV7-9 and TRBJ2-5; D is undetermined. Germline V gene lookup returns CDR1 SEHNR and CDR2 FQNEAQ (reference sequence). V was trimmed by 1 base and J by 2 bases, leaving 14 bases between them. This CDR3 has 16 amino acids. The CDR3 loop is CASSLGSGAYQETQYF. CDR3 DNA: TGTGCCAGCAGCTTAGGGTCCGGCGCCTATCAAGAGACCCAGTACTTC. The whole variable domain, filled in from reference TRBV7-9 and TRBJ2-5, reads DTGVSQNPRHKITKRGQNVTFRCDPISEHNRLYWYRQTLGQGPEFLTYFQNEAQLEKSRLLSDRFSAERPKGSFSTLEIQRTEQGDSAMYLCASSLGSGAYQETQYFGPGTRLLVL.

This chain links TRBV7-9 with TRBJ2-7, with unresolved D. Germline V gene lookup returns CDR1 SEHNR and CDR2 FQNEAQ (reference sequence). The CDR3 runs 15 residues. V lost 5 bases, J lost 3 bases, and 17 bases lay in between. Here the CDR3 DNA reads TGTGCCAGCAGCGCCCAAGGACGGTCCCACTACGAGCAGTACTTC. It translates to CASSAQGRSHYEQYF.

The gene calls are TRBV6-5 and TRBJ1-5; 8 bases align to TRBD1. V lost 5 bases and J lost 0; bases outside the gene matches: 3. This CDR3 has 15 residues. In germline, CDR1 is MNHEY, CDR2 SVGAGI. CDR3 sequence reads: CASSPTGDSNQPQHF. In DNA form, the CDR3 reads TGTGCCAGCAGTCCGACAGGGGATAGCAATCAGCCCCAGCATTTT.

The V gene is TRBV10-3, the J gene TRBJ2-1; 7 bases fit TRBD2. The CDR3 extends over 13 amino acids. J gave up 5 bases and V 7 bases, and 5 bases lay outside the gene matches. Per the germline V gene, CDR1 is ENHRY and CDR2 is SYGVKD. CDR3 residues: CAIMGGGNNEQFF. CDR3 DNA sequence: TGTGCCATCATGGGCGGGGGAAACAATGAGCAGTTCTTC.

This chain connects TRBV27 to TRBJ2-7; possible D gene TRBD1, 6 bases. Trimming pared 5 bases from V and 3 bases from J, leaving 14 bases between. The V gene's germline CDR1 is MNHEY and CDR2 SMNVEV (reference sequence). This CDR3 comprises 14 residues. In nucleotides, the CDR3 is TGTGCCAGCAGTCCCCTGGACAGTAACTACGAGCAGTACTTC. As protein: CASSPLDSNYEQYF.

The rearrangement joins TRBV6-5 to TRBJ1-3; no firm D call. The length of the CDR3 is 13 residues. Germline V gene data show CDR1 as MNHEY and CDR2 as SVGAGI. The germline V and J ends were trimmed by 0 bases and 3 bases, with 3 bases remaining between them. CDR3 DNA sequence: TGTGCCAGCAGTTACTCGGTTGGAAACACCATATATTTT. Its translation is CASSYSVGNTIYF.

This chain links TRBV29-1 with TRBJ1-2; tentatively, D is TRBD1 (5 bases). This CDR3 spans 11 amino acids. Germline V CDR1 and CDR2: SQVTM, ANQGSEA. The germline V and J ends were trimmed by 4 bases and 7 bases, with 10 bases remaining between them. CDR3 sequence (DNA): TGCAGCGTTGCGGGACCCCTTGGCTACACCTTC. Protein product: CSVAGPLGYTF. Together with reference TRBV29-1 and TRBJ1-2, the CDR3 gives the full variable domain: SAVISQKPSRDICQRGTSLTIQCQVDSQVTMMFWYRQQPGQSLTLIATANQGSEATYESGFVIDKFPISRPNLTFSTLTVSNMSPEDSSIYLCSVAGPLGYTFGSGTRLTVV.

In its sample, this clone was seen a few times. CDR3 loop: CASRDQTGSNYGYTF. Here the CDR3 DNA reads TGTGCCAGCAGAGACCAGACAGGATCTAACTATGGCTACACCTTC. The genes are TRBV5-6 and TRBJ1-2, with D perhaps matching TRBD1 (6 bases). Trimming removed 5 bases at V and 0 bases at J, with 14 bases between. The CDR3 has 15 residues. Germline V gives CDR1 SGHDT, CDR2 YYEEEE.

The rearrangement links TRBV5-1 to TRBJ2-5; tentatively, D is TRBD2 (5 bases). V lost 3 bases to trimming and J lost 5 bases, with 14 bases between them. Germline V CDR1 and CDR2: SGHRS, YFSETQ. The CDR3 totals 14 residues. This CDR3 reads CASSSWTSSETQYF. CDR3 DNA sequence: TGCGCCAGCAGCTCATGGACTTCCTCGGAGACCCAGTACTTC.